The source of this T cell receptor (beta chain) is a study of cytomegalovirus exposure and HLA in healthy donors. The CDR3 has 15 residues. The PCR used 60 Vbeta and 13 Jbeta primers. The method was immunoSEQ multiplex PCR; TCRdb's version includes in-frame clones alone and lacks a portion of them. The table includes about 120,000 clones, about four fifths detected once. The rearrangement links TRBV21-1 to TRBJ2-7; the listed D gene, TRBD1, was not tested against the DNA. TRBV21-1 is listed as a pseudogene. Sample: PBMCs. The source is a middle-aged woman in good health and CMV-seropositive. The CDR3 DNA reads TGTGCCAGCAGCCAACAGGACGAGAGCTCCTACGAGCAGTACTTC. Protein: CASSQQDESSYEQYF.